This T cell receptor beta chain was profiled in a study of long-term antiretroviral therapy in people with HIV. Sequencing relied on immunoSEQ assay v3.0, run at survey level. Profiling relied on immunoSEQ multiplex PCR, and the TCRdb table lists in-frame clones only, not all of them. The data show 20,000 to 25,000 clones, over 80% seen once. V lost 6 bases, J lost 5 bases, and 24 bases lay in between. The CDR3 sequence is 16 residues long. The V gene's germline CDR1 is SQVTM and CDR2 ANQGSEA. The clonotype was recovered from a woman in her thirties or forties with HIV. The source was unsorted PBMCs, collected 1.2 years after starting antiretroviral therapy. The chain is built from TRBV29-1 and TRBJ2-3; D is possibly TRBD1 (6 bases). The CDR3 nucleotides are TGCAGCGTCCTGGGGTGGGCAGGGGAGAGTGGAGATACGCAGTATTTT. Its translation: CSVLGWAGESGDTQYF.